What follows are 12 T cell receptor beta chains derived from one specimen sequenced in a study of blood T cell repertoires in COVID-19. Clones were sequenced by immunoSEQ multiplex PCR, and TCRdb holds only the in-frame ones, with some missing. This table holds 89,000 or so clones, about 85% found once. The sample was peripheral blood. Receptors originate from a human donor in a cohort sampled during active COVID-19.

The V call is TRBV4-3, the J call TRBJ1-1; tentative D call: TRBD1 (6 bases). CDR1 and CDR2 from the germline V gene are LGHNA and YSLEER. The V and J ends lost 4 bases and 6 bases respectively, with 24 bases between them. CDR3 length: 17 residues. CDR3 sequence reads: CASSPSREGEYWAEAFF. CDR3 DNA sequence: TGCGCCAGCAGCCCAAGCAGGGAGGGGGAATATTGGGCTGAAGCTTTCTTT.

This sequence joins TRBV28 and TRBJ2-7; TRBD1 matches at 10 bases. J gave up 6 bases and V 3 bases, and 8 bases lay outside the gene matches. The CDR3 runs 15 residues. Germline CDR1 and CDR2: MDHEN and SYDVKM. In DNA form, the CDR3 reads TGTGCCAGCAGTTTGCGGGACAGGGGTTTTCGCGAGCAGTACTTC. It encodes CASSLRDRGFREQYF.

The chain uses TRBV6-5 and TRBJ1-5, with TRBD1 as a possible D gene (5 bases). Trimming stripped 5 bases from V and 5 bases from J, with 16 bases between. Germline-derived CDR1 and CDR2 are MNHEY and SVGAGI. This CDR3 region has 15 residues. The CDR3 spells CASSLGHNKDQPQHF. CDR3 sequence (DNA): TGTGCCAGCAGTCTAGGACATAACAAGGATCAGCCCCAGCATTTT.

V and J are TRBV6-6 and TRBJ2-3; 11 nucleotides match TRBD2. The CDR3 runs to 16 residues. Germline values: CDR1 MNHNY, CDR2 SVGAGI (reference sequence). Germline trimming cut 5 bases from V and 1 base from J; bases unmatched to any gene: 5. The CDR3 nucleotides read TGTGCCAGCAGTCCAACGGGACTAGCGGGCACAGATACGCAGTATTTT. Protein: CASSPTGLAGTDTQYF.

This chain connects TRBV28 to TRBJ2-7; the D gene is possibly TRBD1 (6 bases). The CDR3 spans 15 residues. Trimming removed 2 bases from V and 0 bases from J, with 11 bases in between. Germline CDR1 reads MDHEN; CDR2 reads SYDVKM. The CDR3 protein is CASSLRGSPSYEQYF. The CDR3 bases are TGTGCCAGCAGTTTAAGGGGGTCACCCTCCTACGAGCAGTACTTC.

This chain connects TRBV11-2 to TRBJ1-1, with 7 bases lining up with TRBD1. Losses at the gene ends were 5 bases for V and 1 base for J; bases not matched to a gene: 7. CDR3 length equals 15 residues. Germline-derived CDR1 and CDR2 are SGHAT and FQNNGV. This CDR3 is CASSIRRGRNTEAFF. CDR3 coding DNA: TGTGCCAGCAGCATTAGAAGGGGGCGGAACACTGAAGCTTTCTTT.

This rearrangement joins TRBV6-5 to TRBJ2-2; 8 bases align to TRBD1. CDR1 and CDR2 (germline): MNHEY, SVGAGI. V shed 7 bases, J shed 5 bases, and the junction held 9 bases outside the gene matches. The CDR3 is made up of 15 amino acids. The CDR3: CASTYRTGKTGELFF. In DNA form, the CDR3 reads TGTGCCAGCACGTATCGGACAGGGAAAACCGGGGAGCTGTTTTTT.

V gene TRBV24-1 combines with J gene TRBJ2-5; D is unclear. The CDR3 length is 14 residues. The V end was cut by 7 bases, the J end by 1 base, with 12 bases between. CDR1 KGHDR and CDR2 SFDVKD come from the germline V gene. The CDR3 loop is CATRASRSQETQYF. Here the CDR3 DNA reads TGTGCCACCAGGGCCTCCCGTTCCCAAGAGACCCAGTACTTC.

The chain is built from TRBV9 and TRBJ2-3, with 8 bases aligning to TRBD2. This CDR3 comprises 16 residues. V lost 3 bases to trimming and J lost 2 bases; unmatched junction nucleotides: 8. Germline CDR1 SGDLS, CDR2 YYNGEE. CDR3 coding DNA: TGTGCCAGCAGCGCCGGGACTAGGGGGAACACAGATACGCAGTATTTT. Protein sequence: CASSAGTRGNTDTQYF. Filled out from reference TRBV9 and TRBJ2-3, the complete variable domain reads DSGVTQTPKHLITATGQRVTLRCSPRSGDLSVYWYQQSLDQGLQFLIQYYNGEERAKGNILERFSAQQFPDLHSELNLSSLELGDSALYFCASSAGTRGNTDTQYFGPGTRLTVL.

The rearrangement joins TRBV7-3 to TRBJ2-5; tentatively, D is TRBD2 (6 bases). From germline, CDR1 is SGHTA and CDR2 FQGTGA. This CDR3 is 16 amino acids long. Trimming took off 4 bases at V and 5 bases at J, with 20 bases between the two ends. CDR3 region: CASSSSTQAGGETQYF. CDR3 in DNA: TGTGCCAGCAGCTCATCAACCCAGGCCGGAGGGGAGACCCAGTACTTC. The full variable domain, completed using reference TRBV7-3 and TRBJ2-5, is GAGVSQTPSNKVTEKGKYVELRCDPISGHTALYWYRQSLGQGPEFLIYFQGTGAADDSGLPNDRFFAVRPEGSVSTLKIQRTERGDSAVYLCASSSSTQAGGETQYFGPGTRLLVL.

The chain combines TRBV6-5 with TRBJ1-1; the D gene is possibly TRBD1 (6 bases). V shed 6 bases and J shed 11 bases, with 19 bases lying between them. This CDR3 contains 13 residues. CDR1 and CDR2 from the germline V gene are MNHEY and SVGAGI. The CDR3 loop is CASSLRGSWGAFF. CDR3 coding DNA: TGTGCCAGCAGCCTAAGGGGGTCCTGGGGGGCTTTCTTT.

The chain uses TRBV7-2 and TRBJ2-5, with 10 bases matching TRBD1. Germline lookup yields CDR1 SGHTA and CDR2 FQGNSA. The trim removed 5 bases at V and 13 bases at J, leaving 16 bases unmatched. The CDR3 length is 15 residues. The CDR3 region has the DNA TGTGCCAGCAGCAGCCGACAGGGGGCACGTTTGGGGTCGTACTTC. Its protein is CASSSRQGARLGSYF. Together with reference TRBV7-2 and TRBJ2-5, the CDR3 gives the full variable domain: GAGVSQSPSNKVTEKGKDVELRCDPISGHTALYWYRQSLGQGLEFLIYFQGNSAPDKSGLPSDRFSAERTGGSVSTLTIQRTQQEDSAVYLCASSSRQGARLGSYFGPGTRLLVL.